This T cell receptor beta chain was identified in a study of metastatic and nonmetastatic thyroid tumors. TCRdb re-called the PCR reads through MiXCR. The sample has 6,800 or so clones; approximately 37% are singletons. Germline V CDR1 and CDR2: LNHDA, SQIVND (reference sequence). V lost 6 bases and J lost 2, with 8 bases in between. CDR3 length equals 14 residues. Among the patients, none had received any treatment before thyroid surgery. The rearrangement links TRBV19 to TRBJ2-6; D not resolved. Sequenced sample: adjacent normal tissue. This TCR was recovered from a female donor with papillary thyroid cancer or a benign thyroid nodule (not recorded which). Some clones in this sample may be carry-over from other donors' samples. In nucleotides, the CDR3 is TGTGCCAGTAGAACGGTAGCTGGGGCCAACGTCCTGACTTTC. Its translation is CASRTVAGANVLTF.